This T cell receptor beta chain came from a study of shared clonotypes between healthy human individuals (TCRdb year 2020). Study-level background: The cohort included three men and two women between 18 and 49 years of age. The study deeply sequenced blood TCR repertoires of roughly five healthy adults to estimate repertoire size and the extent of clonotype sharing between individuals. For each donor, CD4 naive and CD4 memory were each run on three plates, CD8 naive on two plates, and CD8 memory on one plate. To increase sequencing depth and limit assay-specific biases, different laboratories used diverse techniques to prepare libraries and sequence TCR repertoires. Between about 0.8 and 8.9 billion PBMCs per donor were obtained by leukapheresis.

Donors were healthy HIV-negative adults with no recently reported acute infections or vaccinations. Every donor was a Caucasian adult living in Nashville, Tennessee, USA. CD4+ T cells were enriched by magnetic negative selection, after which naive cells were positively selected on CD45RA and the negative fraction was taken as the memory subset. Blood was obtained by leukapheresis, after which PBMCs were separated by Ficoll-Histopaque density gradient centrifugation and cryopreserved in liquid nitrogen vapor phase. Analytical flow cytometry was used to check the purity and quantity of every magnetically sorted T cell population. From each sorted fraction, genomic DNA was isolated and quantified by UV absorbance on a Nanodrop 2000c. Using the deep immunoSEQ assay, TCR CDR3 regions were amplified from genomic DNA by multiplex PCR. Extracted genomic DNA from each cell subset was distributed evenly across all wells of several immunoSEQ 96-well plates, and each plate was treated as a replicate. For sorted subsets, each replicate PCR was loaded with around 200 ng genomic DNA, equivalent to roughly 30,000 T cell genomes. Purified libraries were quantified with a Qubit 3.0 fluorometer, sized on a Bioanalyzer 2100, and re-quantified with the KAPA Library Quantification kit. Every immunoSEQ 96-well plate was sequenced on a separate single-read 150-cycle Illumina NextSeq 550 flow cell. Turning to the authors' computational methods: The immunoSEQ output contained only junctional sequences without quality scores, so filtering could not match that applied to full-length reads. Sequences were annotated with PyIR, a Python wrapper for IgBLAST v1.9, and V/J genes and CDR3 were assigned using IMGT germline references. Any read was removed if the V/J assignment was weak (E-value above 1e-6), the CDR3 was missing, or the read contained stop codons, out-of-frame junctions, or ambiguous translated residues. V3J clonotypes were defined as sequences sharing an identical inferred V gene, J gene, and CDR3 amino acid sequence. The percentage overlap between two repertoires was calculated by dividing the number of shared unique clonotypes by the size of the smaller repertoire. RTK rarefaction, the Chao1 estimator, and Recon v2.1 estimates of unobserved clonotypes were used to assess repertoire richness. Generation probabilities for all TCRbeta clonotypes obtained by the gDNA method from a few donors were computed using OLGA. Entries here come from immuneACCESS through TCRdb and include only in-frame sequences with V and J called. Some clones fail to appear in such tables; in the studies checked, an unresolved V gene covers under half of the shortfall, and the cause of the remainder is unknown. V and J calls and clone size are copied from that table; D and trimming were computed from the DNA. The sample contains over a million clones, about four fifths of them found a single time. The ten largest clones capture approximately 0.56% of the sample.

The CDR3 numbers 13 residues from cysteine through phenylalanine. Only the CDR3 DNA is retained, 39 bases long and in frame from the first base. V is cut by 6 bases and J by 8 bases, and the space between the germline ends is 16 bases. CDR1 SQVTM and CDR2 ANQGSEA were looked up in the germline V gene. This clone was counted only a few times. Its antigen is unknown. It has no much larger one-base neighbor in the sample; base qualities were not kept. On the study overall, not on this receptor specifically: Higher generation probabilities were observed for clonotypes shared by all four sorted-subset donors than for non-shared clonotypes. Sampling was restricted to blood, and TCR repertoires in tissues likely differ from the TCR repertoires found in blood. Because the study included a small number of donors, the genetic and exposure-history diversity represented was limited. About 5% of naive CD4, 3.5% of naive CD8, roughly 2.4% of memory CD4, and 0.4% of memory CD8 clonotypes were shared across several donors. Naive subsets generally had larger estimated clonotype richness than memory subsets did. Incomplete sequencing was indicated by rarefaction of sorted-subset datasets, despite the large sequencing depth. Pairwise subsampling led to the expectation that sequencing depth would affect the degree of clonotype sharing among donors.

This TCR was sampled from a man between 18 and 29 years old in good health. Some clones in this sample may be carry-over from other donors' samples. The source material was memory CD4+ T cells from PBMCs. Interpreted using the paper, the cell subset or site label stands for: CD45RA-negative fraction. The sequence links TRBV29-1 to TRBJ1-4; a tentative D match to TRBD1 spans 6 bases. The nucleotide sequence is TGCAGCGTACGGACAGATGCGGTCGAAAAACTGTTTTTT. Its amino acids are CSVRTDAVEKLFF.